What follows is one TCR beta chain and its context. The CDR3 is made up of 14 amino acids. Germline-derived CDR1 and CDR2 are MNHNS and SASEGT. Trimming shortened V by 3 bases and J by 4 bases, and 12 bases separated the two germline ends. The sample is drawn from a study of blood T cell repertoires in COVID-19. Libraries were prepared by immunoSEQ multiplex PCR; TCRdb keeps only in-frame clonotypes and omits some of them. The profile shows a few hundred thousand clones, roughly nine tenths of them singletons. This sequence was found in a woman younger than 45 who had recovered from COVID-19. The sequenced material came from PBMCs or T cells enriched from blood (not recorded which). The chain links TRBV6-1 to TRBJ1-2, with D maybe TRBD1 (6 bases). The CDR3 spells CASSDTGFVYGYTF. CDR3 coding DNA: TGTGCCAGCAGTGATACAGGGTTTGTCTATGGCTACACCTTC.